The entry below gives a single T cell receptor beta chain sequence along with its context. The data derive from a study of blood T cell repertoires in COVID-19. Study details: The cDNA or gDNA used as material had been derived from T cells, B-cell-depleted T cells, or PBMCs.

How the authors handled the data: Amplification with reference gene primers provided the estimates of nucleated cell counts. This table comes from immunoSEQ multiplex PCR, and its TCRdb copy is limited to in-frame clones, with some not included. V, J and clone size are those of that table, while D and trimming were read from the DNA. The sample records fewer than 75,000 clones, 89% being singletons. The CDR3 is made up of 12 amino acids. Trimming shortened V by 1 base and J by 6 bases, and 6 bases separated the two germline ends. Germline V gives CDR1 LGHDT, CDR2 YNNKEL (reference sequence). This TCR was sampled from a man older than 75 with acute or convalescent COVID-19. The sequenced sample consisted of peripheral blood. The chain links TRBV3-1 (or the pseudogene TRBV3-2) to TRBJ1-2, with D possibly being TRBD1 (5 bases). DNA for the CDR3: TGTGCCAGCAGCCAAGCAGGGAATGGCTACACCTTC. Its protein product is CASSQAGNGYTF.